This TCR beta chain was profiled in a study of T-cell memory formation after mild COVID-19. For the study at large: Largely, TCR clusters stayed within a single donor.

One entry per CDR3 protein results from TCRdb running MiXCR on the 5' RACE reads. The sample shows 300,000 to 350,000 distinct CDR3 sequences, around an eighth of them seen only once. Comments on this clonotype: Its antigen remains unidentified.

Findings and limits, study-wide: Second-wave clones with a day 37 peak had unconfirmed SARS-CoV-2 specificity.

V was pared by 7 bases and J by 6 bases, with 16 bases between. This CDR3 is 15 amino acids long. Germline CDR1 SEHNR, CDR2 FQNEAQ (reference sequence). The chain joins TRBV7-9 to TRBJ1-6; D might be TRBD1 (6 bases). This TCR derives from a man between 18 and 29 years old who had mild COVID-19 (a few samples of this study predate the infection). Cell type and time point are not known. The sample comprised PBMCs or a T cell subset sorted from them (not recorded which). The CDR3 DNA follows: TGTGCCAGCACCCCTACAGGGTCCGGTAATTCACCCCTCCACTTT. Its protein product is CASTPTGSGNSPLHF.